This T cell receptor beta chain was identified during a study of human T cells and chemical hapten exposure. In the study overall: Variability of per-sample TCR yields stemmed mainly from small differences in pooled library volume. Study-level findings and limits: There was no change with DPC sensitization in TCRs above 1 in 1000 frequency.

This clonotype has ten or more counts. The antigen is unknown. Time point noted: healthy volunteer bleed at 2 weeks. The authors' total RNA extraction used unfractionated whole blood. The CDR3 length is 18 residues. After removal of 0 bases from V and 1 base from J, the junction contained 12 bases not matched to a gene. The germline V gene has CDR1 SGHAT and CDR2 FQNNGV. Each cDNA molecule in the library carried unique molecular identifiers. In the original processing: Counting gave a median of around 90,000 TCRs per sample, with values ranging from roughly 20,000 to 750,000. TCRdb independently ran MiXCR on the RACE reads; one entry per CDR3 protein. The V and J calls were not made by the authors but by TCRdb's processing. Here the sample spans over 100,000 distinct CDR3 sequences, approximately 9% being singletons.

The sample comprised whole blood. The rearrangement joins TRBV11-2 to TRBJ2-7, with 7 bases lining up with TRBD2. The sequence was collected from a male donor in good health. Some clones in this sample may be carry-over from other donors' samples. The CDR3 nucleotides are TGTGCCAGCAGCTTAGATGGGCCCGGACTAGAATTATCCTACGAGCAGTACTTC. It yields the protein CASSLDGPGLELSYEQYF.